This TCR beta chain is from a study of CD8+CD57+ T cells in acquired aplastic anemia (dated by TCRdb to about 2018). Some background on the complete study: DNA extracted from sorted CD4+ and CD8+ cells had a mean of approximately 3.5 ug, with a range of 0.2 to 27.4 ug. An average of roughly 10 million reads for CD4+ cells and approximately 11 million reads for CD8+ cells was obtained from healthy donor samples.

There are a few counts of this clonotype. Its specific antigen is unknown. No clone much larger than this one lies a single base away; base qualities are absent. The paper's findings and limits, for the study overall: Although roughly 29 CD8+ CDR3 sequences were shared by patients and controls, these sequences appeared highly expressed in patients and within the immunodominant clones of patients. No significant difference in CD8+ Simpson's diversity was found between patients and healthy controls (P=0.060).

Genomic DNA was used as template for profiling of TCR beta VDJ combinations and CDR3 sequences. An Illumina HiSeq 2000 was the platform used for TCR repertoire sequencing. As for the authors' bioinformatics: Repertoires were assessed using TRBV/TRBJ rearrangement plots, CDR3 size and DJ length profiles, and Simpson's diversity index. Whichever DNA sequence was most abundant in the deep sequencing data was defined as the immunodominant clone. CDR3 amino acid sequences were screened for sharing across subjects and were compared with published repertoires and the VDJdb database. The public reads were run again by TCRdb, first through fastp at Q25 and then through MiXCR, and only productive beta chains were kept. Duplicate CDR3 protein sequences are folded into a single record with the most common DNA and genes. V and J calls and clone size were set by TCRdb, not the authors. The sample profile shows about 130,000 distinct CDR3 sequences; around 48% of them were found once. The ten largest clones represent 2% to 3% of the sample.

The germline ends are 10 bases apart after V is trimmed by 4 bases and J by 4 bases. The CDR3 has 13 amino acids, counting the end cysteine and phenylalanine. Of all the DNA, just the CDR3 is kept, 39 bases in frame from base 1. CDR1 and CDR2, looked up from the germline V gene, are SGHDN and FVKESK. The study deep-sequenced TCR repertoires of sorted CD4+ and CD8+ blood T cells from severe aplastic anemia patients and healthy subjects. Ficoll-Paque density gradient centrifugation was used to isolate peripheral blood mononuclear cells. Before DNA extraction, CD4+ and CD8+ T cells were sorted by FACS or by magnetic beads.

This receptor chain uses TRBV14 and TRBJ1-1; TRBD1 might be the D gene, on 6 matching bases. This receptor was identified in a human donor in good health, serving as a control. Sequenced sample: sorted CD4+, CD8+, or CD8+CD57+ T cells (not recorded which) from PBMCs. The CDR3 loop reads CASSLRGGTEAFF. The nucleotides are TGTGCCAGCAGCCTTCGAGGGGGCACTGAAGCTTTCTTT.